The clone carrying this TCR beta chain was observed many times. Antigen unknown. These data originate in a study of T cells in Graves' hyperthyroidism and ophthalmopathy. Across the whole study: The blood sample was taken at first diagnosis, before treatment began.

Diagnostic assessment was based on clinical symptoms, serum thyroxine and TRAb, thyroid ultrasound and orbital computed tomography. The authors obtained PBMCs from 10 ml of fresh peripheral blood. RNA transcripts gave rise to amplified TCR beta CDR3 regions. The TCR CDR3 first-round RT-PCR relied on the HTBI primer set. Each CDR3 protein is one row after TCRdb ran MiXCR on the multiplex PCR reads. The sample has roughly 570,000 distinct CDR3 sequences, 15% to 18% seen once. The CDR3 is 15 amino acids. Germline trimming cut 5 bases from V and 2 bases from J; bases unmatched to any gene: 6. Germline CDR1 reads MNHEY; CDR2 reads SVGEGT. Study conclusions and caveats: Most thyroid-expanded clonotypes above 0.001 were also found in blood.

The sequence derives from a woman in her twenties or thirties with Graves' hyperthyroidism. J is TRBJ2-1 and V is TRBV6-2 or TRBV6-3, with TRBD1 identical over 7 bases. Sample: blood. The CDR3 DNA is TGTGCCAGCAGTCCACGACAGGGCGCCTACAATGAGCAGTTCTTC. It is translated as CASSPRQGAYNEQFF.